This T cell receptor beta chain came from a study of vaccination and CD4 T cells after COVID-19. This CDR3 contains 14 residues. The trim removed 5 bases at V and 7 bases at J, leaving 13 bases unmatched. The V gene's germline CDR1 is DFQATT and CDR2 SNEGSKA (reference sequence). As for treatment: roughly 10-day PBMC culture with coronavirus spike peptide pools or control peptides (ViraFEST assay). About this clonotype itself: Its antigen is unknown.

Sequenced with the Oncomine TCR Beta short-read assay was DNA taken from cultured CD4+ T cells. One entry per CDR3 protein results from TCRdb running MiXCR on the PCR reads. The data show about 13,000 distinct CDR3 sequences, with 45% to 65% seen just once and approximately 12% held by the top ten. This chain connects TRBV20-1 to TRBJ2-7; TRBD2 matches at 8 bases. Material: CD4+ T cells from blood, cultured in vitro. This TCR came from a human donor who had recovered from COVID-19. For the CDR3, the DNA is TGCAGTGCTTCAAGCGGGAGTGGGGGGTGGGAGCAGTACTTC. This translates into CSASSGSGGWEQYF.